A selection of T cell receptor beta chains follows, all from one sample in a study of CD8 T cells in Susac syndrome. TCRdb reprocessed the immunoSEQ multiplex PCR reads via MiXCR and lists one record per CDR3 protein. The profile shows 90,000 to 150,000 distinct CDR3 sequences, nearly 95% of them singletons. The specimen sequenced was CD4+ T cells from PBMCs. The receptors come from a human donor in good health. CDR3s include the opening cysteine and the closing phenylalanine or tryptophan. A D gene is named only where the DNA matches it firmly. Rows give clone size only sometimes, using once, few, many, or a class for an expanded clone.

j_call: TRBJ2-5
v_call: TRBV12-3/TRBV12-4
clone_size: once
d_call: TRBD1
cdr3_nt: TGTGCCAGCAGTTTATGGGGGGACAGGGGGAATATAGAGACCCAGTACTTC
cdr3_aa: CASSLWGDRGNIETQYF

j_call: TRBJ2-7
v_call: TRBV5-4
clone_size: -
d_call: TRBD2
cdr3_nt: TGTGCCAGCAGCTCGGGCGCGGGGGGGTTAAACGAGCAGTACTTC
cdr3_aa: CASSSGAGGLNEQYF

j_call: TRBJ1-4
v_call: TRBV19
clone_size: once
d_call: TRBD1
cdr3_nt: TGTGCCAGTAGTTTACGTTCGGGACAGAGTAATGAAAAACTGTTTTTT
cdr3_aa: CASSLRSGQSNEKLFF

j_call: TRBJ2-3
v_call: TRBV20-1
clone_size: -
d_call: -
cdr3_nt: TGCAGTGCTAACACAGATACGCAGTATTTT
cdr3_aa: CSANTDTQYF

j_call: TRBJ2-6
v_call: TRBV20-1
clone_size: -
d_call: TRBD1
cdr3_nt: TGCAGTGCTCAGGGGGCAGGAGGGGCCAACGTCCTGACTTTC
cdr3_aa: CSAQGAGGANVLTF

j_call: TRBJ2-1
v_call: TRBV3-1
clone_size: -
d_call: -
cdr3_nt: TGTGCCAGCAGCCAAGGGGGGACTGTAAATGAGCAGTTCTTC
cdr3_aa: CASSQGGTVNEQFF

j_call: TRBJ1-1
v_call: TRBV20-1
clone_size: -
d_call: -
cdr3_nt: TGCAGTGCGAAACCGGGACACATGAACACTGAAGCTTTCTTT
cdr3_aa: CSAKPGHMNTEAFF

j_call: TRBJ1-2
v_call: TRBV7-9
clone_size: -
d_call: -
cdr3_nt: TGTGCCAGCAGCTTAGCGGAAAAGGGGAACTATGGCTACACCTTC
cdr3_aa: CASSLAEKGNYGYTF

j_call: TRBJ1-1
v_call: TRBV6-1
clone_size: -
d_call: -
cdr3_nt: TGTGCCAGCAGTGAAGAGGGGATTCATCATAGGACTGAAGCTTTCTTT
cdr3_aa: CASSEEGIHHRTEAFF

j_call: TRBJ2-7
v_call: TRBV5-1
clone_size: -
d_call: TRBD2
cdr3_nt: TGCGCCAGCAGCCAGTGGGGACTAGCGGGAGTAGACTACGAGCAGTACTTC
cdr3_aa: CASSQWGLAGVDYEQYF

j_call: TRBJ1-1
v_call: TRBV7-9
clone_size: -
d_call: -
cdr3_nt: TGTGCCAGCAGCTCAACCGACAGACCCTACGAAGCTTTCTTT
cdr3_aa: CASSSTDRPYEAFF

j_call: TRBJ2-7
v_call: TRBV18
clone_size: few
d_call: -
cdr3_nt: TGTGCCAGCTCACCGAACTACGAGCAGTACTTC
cdr3_aa: CASSPNYEQYF

j_call: TRBJ1-5
v_call: TRBV6-2/TRBV6-3
clone_size: -
d_call: -
cdr3_nt: TGTGCCAGCGGACCTGCCTTGGGGTCCCAGCATTTT
cdr3_aa: CASGPALGSQHF

j_call: TRBJ1-1
v_call: TRBV6-5
clone_size: -
d_call: -
cdr3_nt: TGTGCCTCAGCCGCATCCTGGAGGGGTGAAGCTTTCTTT
cdr3_aa: CASAASWRGEAFF

j_call: TRBJ1-5
v_call: TRBV5-6
clone_size: -
d_call: -
cdr3_nt: TGTGCCAGCAGCTTGGGACAGGCCAATCAGCCCCAGCATTTT
cdr3_aa: CASSLGQANQPQHF

j_call: TRBJ2-1
v_call: TRBV11-1
clone_size: -
d_call: -
cdr3_nt: TGTGCCAGCAGCTTAAGAGGGATAGTTGGGGCCGGTGAGCAGTTCTTC
cdr3_aa: CASSLRGIVGAGEQFF

j_call: TRBJ2-7
v_call: TRBV6-1
clone_size: -
d_call: TRBD1
cdr3_nt: TGTGCCAGCCCCGGGACAGGGTTTTTGCGCGAGCAGTACTTC
cdr3_aa: CASPGTGFLREQYF

j_call: TRBJ1-1
v_call: TRBV7-9
clone_size: -
d_call: TRBD1
cdr3_nt: TGTGCCAGCAGCTTAGAACAGGGGAAAGCTTTCTTT
cdr3_aa: CASSLEQGKAFF

j_call: TRBJ2-3
v_call: TRBV18
clone_size: -
d_call: -
cdr3_nt: TGTGCCAGCTCACCACCCCCAGGTCAGCGCACAGATACGCAGTATTTT
cdr3_aa: CASSPPPGQRTDTQYF

j_call: TRBJ2-1
v_call: TRBV14
clone_size: -
d_call: -
cdr3_nt: TGTGCCAGCAGCCAAGGGGCTAGACCTTACAAGTTCTTC
cdr3_aa: CASSQGARPYKFF

j_call: TRBJ2-7
v_call: TRBV19
clone_size: -
d_call: -
cdr3_nt: TGTGCCAGTAGTATGGTTGGGCTAGCGAAAGACTACGAGCAGTACTTC
cdr3_aa: CASSMVGLAKDYEQYF

j_call: TRBJ2-7
v_call: TRBV19
clone_size: -
d_call: TRBD1
cdr3_nt: TGTGCCAGTAGTGGACGAAACCGGGACAGGCTGAACGAGCAGTACTTC
cdr3_aa: CASSGRNRDRLNEQYF

j_call: TRBJ1-5
v_call: TRBV7-2
clone_size: -
d_call: -
cdr3_nt: TGTGCCAGCAGCGTTAGTTGGAATCAGCCCCAGCATTTT
cdr3_aa: CASSVSWNQPQHF

j_call: TRBJ1-1
v_call: TRBV3-1
clone_size: -
d_call: -
cdr3_nt: TGTGCCAGCAGCCAAGGTGCCCCGGGGGAAGCTTTCTTT
cdr3_aa: CASSQGAPGEAFF

j_call: TRBJ1-5
v_call: TRBV20-1
clone_size: -
d_call: -
cdr3_nt: TGCAGTGCGTCAGGACAACCGACTTATAGCAATCAGCCCCAGCATTTT
cdr3_aa: CSASGQPTYSNQPQHF

j_call: TRBJ2-3
v_call: TRBV12-3/TRBV12-4
clone_size: -
d_call: -
cdr3_nt: TGTGCCAGCAGTTTCCAGACGGCTAGCACAGATACGCAGTATTTT
cdr3_aa: CASSFQTASTDTQYF

j_call: TRBJ2-1
v_call: TRBV18
clone_size: -
d_call: -
cdr3_nt: TGTGCCAGCTCACCAATTCTGGATGAGCAGTTCTTC
cdr3_aa: CASSPILDEQFF

j_call: TRBJ2-2
v_call: TRBV29-1
clone_size: -
d_call: TRBD2
cdr3_nt: TGCAGCGCGTCTAGCGGGAGGTCTGGCGGGGAGCTGTTTTTT
cdr3_aa: CSASSGRSGGELFF

j_call: TRBJ2-7
v_call: TRBV4-1
clone_size: -
d_call: TRBD2
cdr3_nt: TGCGCCAGCAGCCAAGCCCAAACCGGGAGGGGGTACGAGCAGTACTTC
cdr3_aa: CASSQAQTGRGYEQYF

j_call: TRBJ2-7
v_call: TRBV4-3
clone_size: -
d_call: -
cdr3_nt: TGCGCCAGCAGCCAAGATCGGAGTCCCCGCTACGAGCAGTACTTC
cdr3_aa: CASSQDRSPRYEQYF

j_call: TRBJ2-5
v_call: TRBV7-8
clone_size: -
d_call: -
cdr3_nt: TGTGCCAGCAGCCTACTCAGGGCGTACCAAGAGACCCAGTACTTC
cdr3_aa: CASSLLRAYQETQYF

j_call: TRBJ1-1
v_call: TRBV7-3
clone_size: -
d_call: -
cdr3_nt: TGTGCCAGCAGAGGGGTGAACACTGAAGCTTTCTTT
cdr3_aa: CASRGVNTEAFF

j_call: TRBJ2-1
v_call: TRBV6-2/TRBV6-3
clone_size: -
d_call: -
cdr3_nt: TGTGCCAGCAGTTACCCGCGGCCGCGGTACAATGAGCAGTTCTTC
cdr3_aa: CASSYPRPRYNEQFF

j_call: TRBJ2-1
v_call: TRBV5-1
clone_size: -
d_call: TRBD1
cdr3_nt: TGCGCCAGCAGCTCGGACTTGACAGGGGTCTCGACTGAGCAGTTCTTC
cdr3_aa: CASSSDLTGVSTEQFF

j_call: TRBJ1-2
v_call: TRBV14
clone_size: -
d_call: -
cdr3_nt: TGTGCCAGCAGCCAAGGCAGCACCTGGATCTATGGCTACACCTTC
cdr3_aa: CASSQGSTWIYGYTF